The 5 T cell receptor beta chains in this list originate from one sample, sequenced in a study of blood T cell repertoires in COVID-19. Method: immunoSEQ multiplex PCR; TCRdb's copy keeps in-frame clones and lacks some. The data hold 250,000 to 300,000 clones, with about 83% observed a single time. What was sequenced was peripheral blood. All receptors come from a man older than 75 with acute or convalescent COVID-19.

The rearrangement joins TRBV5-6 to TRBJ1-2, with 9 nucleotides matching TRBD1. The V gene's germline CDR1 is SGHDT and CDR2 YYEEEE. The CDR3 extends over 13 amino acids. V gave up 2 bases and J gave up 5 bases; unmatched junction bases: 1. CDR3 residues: CASSLQGAYGYTF. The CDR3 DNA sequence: TGTGCCAGCAGCTTACAGGGGGCGTATGGCTACACCTTC. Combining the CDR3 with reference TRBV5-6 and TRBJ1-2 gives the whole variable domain DAGVTQSPTHLIKTRGQQVTLRCSPKSGHDTVSWYQQALGQGPQFIFQYYEEEERQRGNFPDRFSGHQFPNYSSELNVNALLLGDSALYLCASSLQGAYGYTFGSGTRLTVV.

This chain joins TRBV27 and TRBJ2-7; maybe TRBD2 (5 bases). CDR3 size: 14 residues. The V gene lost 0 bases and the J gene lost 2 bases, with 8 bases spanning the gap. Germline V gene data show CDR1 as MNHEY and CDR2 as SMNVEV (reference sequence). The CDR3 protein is CASSLSWRTYEQYF. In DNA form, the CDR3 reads TGTGCCAGCAGTTTATCGTGGAGGACCTACGAGCAGTACTTC.

CDR3 loop: CASSLDSGVNTGELFF. CDR3 coding DNA: TGTGCCAGCAGCTTAGATAGCGGGGTGAACACCGGGGAGCTGTTTTTT. The chain joins TRBV7-2 to TRBJ2-2, with 8 bases lining up with TRBD2. The CDR3 consists of 16 residues. J was trimmed by 1 base and V by 1 base; bases with no gene match: 2. Germline CDR1 is SGHTA and CDR2 is FQGNSA.

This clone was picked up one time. CDR3 amino acids: CASSFREQYF. The DNA of the CDR3 is TGTGCCAGCAGTTTCCGGGAGCAGTACTTC. This chain uses TRBV27 with TRBJ2-7; D gene unclear. V lost 3 bases, J lost 7 bases, and 4 bases lay in between. CDR3 size: 10 residues. Looked up from germline, CDR1 is MNHEY and CDR2 is SMNVEV (reference sequence).

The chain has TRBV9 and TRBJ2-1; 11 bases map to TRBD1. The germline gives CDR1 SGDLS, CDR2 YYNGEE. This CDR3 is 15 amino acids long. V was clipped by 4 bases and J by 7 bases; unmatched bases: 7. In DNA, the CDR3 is TGTGCCAGCAGCCCAGGACAGGGGGCCTCTAATGAGCAGTTCTTC. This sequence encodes CASSPGQGASNEQFF.